This TCR beta chain stems from a study of PD-1 blockade in classical Hodgkin lymphoma. Germline assignment: CDR1 MDHEN and CDR2 SYDVKM. Between the trimmed V and J ends, which lost 8 bases and 4 bases, there was a span of 14 bases. This CDR3 has 13 amino acids. Study-level points and caveats: The drivers behind the repertoire differences, possibly disease activity or prior therapy, remain undefined. Relative to healthy donors, newly diagnosed patients reportedly had lower baseline TCR diversity, which was reported as lower still in relapsed/refractory patients.

A note on this clone: Its antigen is unknown.

Time point meaning: cycle 4 day 1 (C4D1), after 6 weeks of nivolumab. There was relapse after autologous stem cell transplantation in every patient, and there was variation in brentuximab vedotin exposure. This table comes from immunoSEQ multiplex PCR, and its TCRdb copy is limited to in-frame clones, with some not included. The sample lists tens of thousands of clones, around four fifths occurring once. V usage is TRBV28 and J usage is TRBJ1-1, with D tentatively TRBD1 (5 bases). The sample in question was peripheral blood mononuclear cells (PBMCs), obtained before the fourth cycle of nivolumab. The source of this sequence is a human donor with classical Hodgkin lymphoma. The chain's CDR3 is CASSKAGGTEAFF. CDR3 DNA sequence: TGTGCCAGCTCAAAGGCCGGGGGCACTGAAGCTTTCTTT.